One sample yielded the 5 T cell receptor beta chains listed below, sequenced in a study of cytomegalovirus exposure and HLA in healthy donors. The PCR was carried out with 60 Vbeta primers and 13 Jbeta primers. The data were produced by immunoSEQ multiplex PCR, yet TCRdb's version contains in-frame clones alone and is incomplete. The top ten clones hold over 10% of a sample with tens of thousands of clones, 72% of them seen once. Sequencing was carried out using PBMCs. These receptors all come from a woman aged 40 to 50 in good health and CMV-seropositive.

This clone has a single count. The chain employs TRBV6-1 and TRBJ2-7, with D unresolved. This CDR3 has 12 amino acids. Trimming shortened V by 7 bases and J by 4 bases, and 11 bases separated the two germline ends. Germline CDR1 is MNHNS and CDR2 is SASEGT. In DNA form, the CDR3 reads TGTGCCAGCAATACGCTCAGATACGAGCAGTACTTC. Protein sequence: CASNTLRYEQYF.

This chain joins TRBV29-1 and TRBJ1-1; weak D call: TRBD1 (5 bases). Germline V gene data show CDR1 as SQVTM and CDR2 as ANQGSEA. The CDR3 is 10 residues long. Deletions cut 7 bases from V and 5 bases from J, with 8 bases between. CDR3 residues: CSAGRTEAFF. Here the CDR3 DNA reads TGCAGCGCAGGGAGGACTGAAGCTTTCTTT.

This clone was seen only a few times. CDR3 in DNA: TGTGCCTGGAGCCAAGGACAGGCCATCTCTGGAAACACCATATATTTT. This encodes CAWSQGQAISGNTIYF. The rearrangement joins TRBV30 to TRBJ1-3; 7 nucleotides line up with TRBD1. The V and J ends lost 3 bases and 0 bases, in that order; junction bases with no gene match: 8. Germline V gene lookup returns CDR1 GTSNPN and CDR2 SVGIG (reference sequence). The CDR3 loop spans 16 amino acids.

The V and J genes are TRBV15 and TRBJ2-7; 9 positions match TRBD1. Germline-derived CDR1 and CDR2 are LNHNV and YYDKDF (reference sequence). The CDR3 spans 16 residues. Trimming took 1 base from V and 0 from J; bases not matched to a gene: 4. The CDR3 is CATSRGDREGSYEQYF. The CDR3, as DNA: TGTGCCACCAGCAGAGGGGACAGGGAGGGCTCCTACGAGCAGTACTTC.

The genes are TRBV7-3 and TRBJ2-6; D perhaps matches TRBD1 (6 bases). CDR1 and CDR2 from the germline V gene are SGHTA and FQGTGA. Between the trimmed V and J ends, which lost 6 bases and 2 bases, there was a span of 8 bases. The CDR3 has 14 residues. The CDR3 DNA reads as TGTGCCAGCAGAACAGGGACTGGGGCCAACGTCCTGACTTTC. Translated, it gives CASRTGTGANVLTF.